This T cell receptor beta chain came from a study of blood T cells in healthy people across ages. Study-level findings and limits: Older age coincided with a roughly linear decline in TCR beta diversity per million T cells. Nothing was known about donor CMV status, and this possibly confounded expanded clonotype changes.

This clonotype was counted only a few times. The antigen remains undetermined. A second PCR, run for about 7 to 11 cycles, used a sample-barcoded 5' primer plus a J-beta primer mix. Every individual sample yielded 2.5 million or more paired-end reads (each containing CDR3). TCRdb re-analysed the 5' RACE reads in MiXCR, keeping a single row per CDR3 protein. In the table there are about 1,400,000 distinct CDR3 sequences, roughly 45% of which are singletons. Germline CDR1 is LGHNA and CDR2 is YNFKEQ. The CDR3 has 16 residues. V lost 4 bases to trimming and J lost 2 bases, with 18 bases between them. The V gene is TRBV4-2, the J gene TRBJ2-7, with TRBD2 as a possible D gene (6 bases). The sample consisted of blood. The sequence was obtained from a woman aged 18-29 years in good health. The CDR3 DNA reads TGTGCCAGCAGCCTAGGGGAGACTAGTCCCCCCTACGAGCAGTACTTC. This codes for CASSLGETSPPYEQYF.